Following are 11 T cell receptor beta chains from one sample sequenced in a study of blood T cell repertoires in COVID-19. The data were produced by immunoSEQ multiplex PCR, yet TCRdb's version contains in-frame clones alone and is incomplete. Found here are some 60,000 clones, 80% to 95% of them singletons; the top ten hold 2% to 2.5%. The sequencing input was peripheral blood. These receptors came from a man aged 55-75 years with acute or convalescent COVID-19.

The V gene is TRBV9, the J gene TRBJ1-3; TRBD1 is a possible D gene (5 bases). CDR3 length: 14 amino acids. Between the trimmed V and J ends, which lost 0 bases and 4 bases, there was a span of 8 bases. Germline loops: CDR1 SGDLS, CDR2 YYNGEE. DNA for the CDR3: TGTGCCAGCAGCGTAGATGCAGGGGGAAACACCATATATTTT. Its protein is CASSVDAGGNTIYF.

As regards this clone: Other DNA sequences within the sample encode an identical CDR3. V is TRBV20-1 and J is TRBJ2-7; D is perhaps TRBD1 (6 bases). Per the germline V gene, CDR1 is DFQATT and CDR2 is SNEGSKA (reference sequence). The V and J ends lost 6 bases and 4 bases respectively, with 10 bases between them. This CDR3 contains 11 residues. The CDR3: CSARTGYEQYF. The CDR3 DNA reads TGCAGTGCCCGTACAGGGTACGAGCAGTACTTC.

The chain links TRBV5-6 to TRBJ2-7; weak D call: TRBD2 (5 bases). Between the trimmed V and J ends, which lost 4 bases and 5 bases, there was a span of 16 bases. The length of the CDR3 is 14 residues. Germline CDR1 SGHDT, CDR2 YYEEEE. In DNA, the CDR3 is TGTGCCAGCAGCCCCGGAGGTGGTAGAAACGAGCAGTACTTC. Its protein is CASSPGGGRNEQYF.

The chain's CDR3 is CASTPQVAEQFF. CDR3 bases: TGTGCCAGCACCCCCCAGGTTGCTGAGCAGTTCTTC. The chain carries TRBV12-3 or TRBV12-4 and TRBJ2-1; no clear D. The CDR3 totals 12 residues. Trimming removed 7 bases at V and 9 bases at J, with 13 bases between.

This clone was detected once. The J gene is TRBJ1-1, the V gene TRBV29-1, with 8 bases fitting TRBD1. From germline, CDR1 is SQVTM and CDR2 ANQGSEA. The CDR3 contains 13 residues. Trimming removed 4 bases from V and 7 bases from J; junction bases left unmatched: 8. This CDR3 is CSVAGQDQREAFF. Here the CDR3 DNA reads TGCAGCGTTGCGGGACAGGACCAACGTGAAGCTTTCTTT.

The chain carries TRBV5-4 and TRBJ1-2; no reliable D call. Per germline, CDR1 SGHNT and CDR2 YYREEE (reference sequence). The CDR3 totals 12 residues. With 8 bases removed from V and 3 bases from J, the gap between germline ends came to 11 bases. CDR3 sequence: CASSERDYGYTF. CDR3 DNA: TGTGCCAGTAGTGAGCGAGACTATGGCTACACCTTC.

The J gene is TRBJ1-4, the V gene TRBV5-6; 8 nucleotides match TRBD1. This CDR3 has 15 amino acids. CDR1 is SGHDT, CDR2 YYEEEE, per germline. With V trimmed by 3 bases and J by 4 bases, 5 bases remained unmatched. The CDR3 protein is CASSSYGQGNEKLFF. The CDR3, as DNA: TGTGCCAGCAGCTCCTACGGACAGGGTAATGAAAAACTGTTTTTT.

The chain employs TRBV18 and TRBJ1-2, with a possible D match to TRBD1 (5 bases). The germline V and J ends were trimmed by 2 bases and 8 bases, with 15 bases remaining between them. The CDR3 loop spans 14 amino acids. Germline CDR1 reads KGHSH; CDR2 reads LQKENI. CDR3 loop: CASSPAPGTGGYTF. For the CDR3, the DNA is TGTGCCAGCTCACCAGCTCCAGGGACTGGAGGCTACACCTTC.

The chain employs TRBV7-2 and TRBJ2-3; 8 positions agree with TRBD1. This CDR3 spans 15 amino acids. J gave up 4 bases and V 5 bases, and 8 bases lay outside the gene matches. Germline loops: CDR1 SGHTA, CDR2 FQGNSA. The DNA of the CDR3 is TGTGCCAGCAGCCCCGACAGGGGTCTTTCAGATACGCAGTATTTT. It translates to CASSPDRGLSDTQYF.

J is TRBJ2-7 and V is TRBV28; 8 bases map to TRBD2. The CDR3 has 13 residues. V lost 7 bases, J lost 2 bases, and 4 bases stayed unmatched. Germline CDR1 MDHEN, CDR2 SYDVKM. The CDR3 region has the DNA TGTGCCAGCACGGGAGGGAGTCCCTACGAGCAGTACTTC. Protein: CASTGGSPYEQYF.

About this clone: A read error may produce the germline difference seen at one junction end. In nucleotides, the CDR3 is TGTGCCTGCTCGGCAGGGGGACCTAGATCCTTC. Translating gives CACSAGGPRSF. This chain joins TRBV30 and TRBJ1-2; TRBD1 matches at 7 bases. There are 11 residues in the CDR3. Germline assignment: CDR1 GTSNPN and CDR2 SVGIG (reference sequence). Looking up the rest from reference TRBV30 and TRBJ1-2 gives the full variable domain: SQTIHQWPATLVQPVGSPLSLECTVEGTSNPNLYWYRQAAGRGLQLLFYSVGIGQISSEVPQNLSASRPQDRQFILSSKKLLLSDSGFYLCACSAGGPRSFGSGTRLTVV.